The 29 T cell receptor beta chains below all came from one sample that was sequenced in a study of monozygotic twins with cystic fibrosis. Assay used: immunoSEQ multiplex PCR; TCRdb lists only in-frame clones, some missing. This table holds around 10,000 clones, over 99% found once. The sequencing sample was made of blood. The source is a man in his late teens or twenties with cystic fibrosis.

The CDR3 bases are TGTGCCACCAGCTCCGGGACTAGCGGCAACAATGAGCAGTTCTTC. Translation: CATSSGTSGNNEQFF. This chain joins TRBV15 and TRBJ2-1; 11 nucleotides line up with TRBD2. J lost 5 bases, V lost 5 bases, and 5 bases had no gene match. Looked up from germline, CDR1 is LNHNV and CDR2 is YYDKDF (reference sequence). The CDR3 runs 15 residues.

The chain links TRBV7-9 to TRBJ2-5; no reliable D call. Trimming took off 0 bases at V and 2 bases at J, with 7 bases between the two ends. The CDR3 sequence is 14 residues long. CDR1 SEHNR and CDR2 FQNEAQ come from the germline V gene (reference sequence). The CDR3 DNA reads as TGTGCCAGCAGCTTAGCTCTATTACAAGAGACCCAGTACTTC. This translates into CASSLALLQETQYF.

This chain joins TRBV7-6 and TRBJ1-1, with D unclear. The CDR3 sequence is 13 residues long. Germline V gene sequence: CDR1 SGHVS, CDR2 FNYEAQ. Deletions cut 3 bases from V and 12 bases from J, with 17 bases between. The CDR3 spells CASSFLGGAGTFF. Here the CDR3 DNA reads TGTGCCAGCAGCTTTCTGGGTGGCGCGGGAACTTTCTTT.

The rearrangement uses TRBV4-3 and TRBJ2-7, with D uncertain. CDR1 is LGHNA, CDR2 YSLEER, per germline. The CDR3 has 13 amino acids. Trimming took off 0 bases at V and 3 bases at J, with 6 bases between the two ends. The CDR3 loop is CASSQDQGYEQYF. In nucleotides, the CDR3 is TGCGCCAGCAGCCAAGATCAAGGCTACGAGCAGTACTTC.

The genes are TRBV19 and TRBJ2-2; 7 nucleotides line up with TRBD1. The CDR3 has 15 amino acids. Germline-derived CDR1 and CDR2 are LNHDA and SQIVND (reference sequence). J gave up 2 bases and V 6 bases, and 6 bases lay outside the gene matches. The CDR3 here is CASSGTAPNTGELFF. CDR3 in DNA: TGTGCCAGTAGCGGGACAGCACCAAACACCGGGGAGCTGTTTTTT.

The chain has TRBV5-4 and TRBJ2-1; D is undetermined. The germline CDR1 and CDR2 sequences are SGHNT and YYREEE (reference sequence). The CDR3 is made up of 14 amino acids. Trimming removed 1 base at V and 2 bases at J, with 7 bases between. The CDR3 sequence is CASSLNFPYNEQFF. In DNA, the CDR3 is TGTGCCAGCAGCTTGAACTTCCCCTACAATGAGCAGTTCTTC.

This chain connects TRBV19 to TRBJ1-4; D ambiguous. CDR1 and CDR2 from the germline V gene are LNHDA and SQIVND (reference sequence). There are 16 residues in the CDR3. V lost 3 bases and J 8 bases, leaving 19 bases between the germline ends. The CDR3 DNA follows: TGTGCCAGTAGTATCTCGCGGTCAGGATTTGGCGAAAAACTGTTTTTT. Translated, it gives CASSISRSGFGEKLFF. Full variable domain (missing parts from reference TRBV19 and TRBJ1-4): DGGITQSPKYLFRKEGQNVTLSCEQNLNHDAMYWYRQDPGQGLRLIYYSQIVNDFQKGDIAEGYSVSREKKESFPLTVTSAQKNPTAFYLCASSISRSGFGEKLFFGSGTQLSVL.

This sequence joins TRBV5-1 and TRBJ2-5; 7 nucleotides match TRBD2. Trimming at V came to 0 bases and at J to 3 bases, leaving 17 bases not matched to a gene. From germline, CDR1 is SGHRS and CDR2 YFSETQ. This CDR3 is 19 amino acids long. Written as DNA, the CDR3 is TGCGCCAGCAGCTTGGAGGGTGGTAGCGGGCCCATGAGGAAAGAGACCCAGTACTTC. It translates to CASSLEGGSGPMRKETQYF.

The rearrangement uses TRBV30 and TRBJ2-1; D remains ambiguous. The CDR3 is 14 amino acids. Looked up from germline, CDR1 is GTSNPN and CDR2 is SVGIG (reference sequence). V lost 0 bases to trimming and J lost 6 bases, with 12 bases between them. The CDR3 reads CAWSVWGIGNEQFF. DNA of the CDR3: TGTGCCTGGAGTGTATGGGGAATCGGCAATGAGCAGTTCTTC.

The chain carries TRBV6-6 and TRBJ2-2; D not certain. The germline gives CDR1 MNHNY, CDR2 SVGAGI (reference sequence). Trimming removed 6 bases at V and 7 bases at J, with 15 bases between. The CDR3 contains 14 residues. Here the CDR3 reads CASSATGPGGELFF. CDR3 bases: TGTGCCAGCAGCGCAACCGGACCGGGCGGGGAGCTGTTTTTT.

This chain joins TRBV18 and TRBJ2-2, with D tentatively TRBD2 (6 bases). Per germline, CDR1 KGHSH and CDR2 LQKENI. V lost 4 bases and J lost 1, with 13 bases in between. There are 16 residues in the CDR3. The CDR3 spells CASSQYPGGNTGELFF. The CDR3, as DNA: TGTGCCAGCTCACAATATCCCGGGGGGAACACCGGGGAGCTGTTTTTT. Filled out from reference TRBV18 and TRBJ2-2, the complete variable domain reads NAGVMQNPRHLVRRRGQEARLRCSPMKGHSHVYWYRQLPEEGLKFMVYLQKENIIDESGMPKERFSAEFPKEGPSILRIQQVVRGDSAAYFCASSQYPGGNTGELFFGEGSRLTVL.

This chain links TRBV6-5 with TRBJ2-7, with D unresolved. V was trimmed by 2 bases and J by 4 bases, leaving 9 bases between them. The CDR3 has 13 amino acids. Germline loops: CDR1 MNHEY, CDR2 SVGAGI. The CDR3 protein is CASSYAESYEQYF. In nucleotides, the CDR3 is TGTGCCAGCAGTTACGCGGAAAGTTACGAGCAGTACTTC.

This chain uses TRBV5-1 with TRBJ2-7, with TRBD1 matching 10 bases. This CDR3 has 15 residues. The germline gives CDR1 SGHRS, CDR2 YFSETQ. V trimming: 0 bases; J trimming: 3 bases; junction bases outside the gene matches: 3. CDR3 loop: CASSLADRGFYEQYF. The CDR3, as DNA: TGCGCCAGCAGCTTGGCGGACAGGGGGTTCTACGAGCAGTACTTC. The complete variable domain, with remaining parts taken from reference TRBV5-1 and TRBJ2-7, reads KAGVTQTPRYLIKTRGQQVTLSCSPISGHRSVSWYQQTPGQGLQFLFEYFSETQRNKGNFPGRFSGRQFSNSRSEMNVSTLELGDSALYLCASSLADRGFYEQYFGPGTRLTVT.

This clone was recorded only once. Without the conserved terminal phenylalanine or tryptophan, this CDR3 likely stems from a read error. It is unclear where the CDR3 begins or ends on the DNA, so no DNA is shown, and the CDR3 is as TCRdb lists it. The J gene is TRBJ2-7, the V gene TRBV30; TRBD2 was called by the table and not checked on the DNA. Germline CDR1 is GTSNPN and CDR2 is SVGIG (reference sequence). The CDR3 spans 11 residues, counting both ends. The CDR3 loop is CAWTPGLAGGG.

The chain recombines TRBV4-3 with TRBJ2-2, with D possibly being TRBD2 (5 bases). V was shortened by 4 bases and J by 4 bases, with 13 bases between the two germline ends. This CDR3 has 15 residues. CDR1 is LGHNA, CDR2 YSLEER, per germline. The CDR3 region has the DNA TGCGCCAGCAGCCCCCGAGGGTTAAGCACCGGGGAGCTGTTTTTT. Encoded protein: CASSPRGLSTGELFF.

V gene TRBV18 combines with J gene TRBJ2-5; D might be TRBD1 (5 bases). Germline-derived CDR1 and CDR2 are KGHSH and LQKENI. Trimming pared 2 bases from V and 5 bases from J, leaving 12 bases between. The length of the CDR3 is 14 residues. The CDR3 spells CASSPLPGWETQYF. The CDR3 nucleotides read TGTGCCAGCTCACCATTACCAGGGTGGGAGACCCAGTACTTC.

The V and J genes are TRBV5-1 and TRBJ2-5; D is tentatively TRBD1 or TRBD2 (6 bases each). Germline V gene sequence: CDR1 SGHRS, CDR2 YFSETQ. The CDR3 is 15 amino acids. Trimming left V 3 bases short and J 2 bases short, with 14 bases between. CDR3 DNA: TGCGCCAGCAGCTCGTCGGGGGCACCTCAAGAGACCCAGTACTTC. It is translated as CASSSSGAPQETQYF. The whole variable domain, remainder taken from reference TRBV5-1 and TRBJ2-5, is KAGVTQTPRYLIKTRGQQVTLSCSPISGHRSVSWYQQTPGQGLQFLFEYFSETQRNKGNFPGRFSGRQFSNSRSEMNVSTLELGDSALYLCASSSSGAPQETQYFGPGTRLLVL.

This clone has a single count. V is TRBV28 and J is TRBJ1-2; D is uncertain. The CDR3 runs to 13 residues. Germline V gene lookup returns CDR1 MDHEN and CDR2 SYDVKM. V lost 6 bases to trimming and J lost 0 bases, with 8 bases between them. The CDR3 loop reads CASSIPANYGYTF. The CDR3 region has the DNA TGTGCCAGCAGCATTCCTGCTAACTATGGCTACACCTTC.

The genes are TRBV21-1 and TRBJ2-1; TRBD2 is the table's D call and was not checked against the DNA. TRBV21-1 is designated a pseudogene. There are 18 residues in the CDR3. CDR3 DNA: TGTGCCAGCAGCAAAAGGAAGGTTGGGACTAGCGGGAGAAATGAGCAGTTCTTC. Its protein product is CASSKRKVGTSGRNEQFF.

This rearrangement joins TRBV7-8 to TRBJ2-7; 8 bases match TRBD1. V shed 4 bases and J 4 bases; nucleotides not matched to a gene: 6. From germline, CDR1 is SGHVS and CDR2 FQNEAQ. CDR3 length: 14 amino acids. CDR3 in amino acids: CASSSGQAIYEQYF. The CDR3 coding sequence is TGTGCCAGCAGCTCGGGACAGGCAATATACGAGCAGTACTTC.

The chain has TRBV4-2 and TRBJ2-3, with D unclear. From germline, CDR1 is LGHNA and CDR2 YNFKEQ. The CDR3 is 16 residues long. Trimming left V 1 base short and J 0 bases short, with 11 bases between. The CDR3 spells CASSQGLSPSTDTQYF. As DNA, the CDR3 is TGTGCCAGCAGCCAAGGGCTTTCCCCCAGCACAGATACGCAGTATTTT.

This chain connects TRBV13 to TRBJ1-1; D call uncertain. This CDR3 region has 14 residues. The germline V gene has CDR1 PRHDT and CDR2 FYEKMQ (reference sequence). V was shortened by 8 bases and J by 1 base, with 14 bases between the two germline ends. CDR3 residues: CASAPHSENTEAFF. For the CDR3, the DNA is TGTGCCAGCGCCCCCCACAGCGAGAACACTGAAGCTTTCTTT.

This chain uses TRBV5-4 with TRBJ2-6; D is undetermined. V lost 3 bases, J lost 4 bases, and 8 bases lay in between. This CDR3 contains 14 residues. Germline CDR1 reads SGHNT; CDR2 reads YYREEE (reference sequence). CDR3 region: CASSSVWGANVLTF. Written as DNA, the CDR3 is TGTGCCAGCAGCTCCGTATGGGGGGCCAACGTCCTGACTTTC.

In its sample, this clone was seen once. The chain recombines TRBV2 with TRBJ2-4, with D hard to call. This CDR3 is 13 amino acids long. Looked up from germline, CDR1 is SNHLY and CDR2 is FYNNEI. V dropped 4 bases and J dropped 6 bases, with 10 bases sitting between them. The CDR3 protein is CASSARSGNIQYF. The DNA for the CDR3 is TGTGCCAGCAGTGCCAGATCTGGAAACATTCAGTACTTC.

This chain connects TRBV5-5 to TRBJ2-1, with TRBD2 matching over 12 bases. V lost 0 bases, J lost 15 bases, and 13 bases stayed unmatched. The CDR3 covers 16 residues. The germline V gene encodes CDR1 SGHKS and CDR2 YYEKEE (reference sequence). The CDR3 coding sequence is TGTGCCAGCAGCTTGGTCCCGGGACTAGCGGGTTCCGCCGTGTTCTTC. Translated, it gives CASSLVPGLAGSAVFF.

This clone has just one count. The rearrangement links TRBV5-4 to TRBJ1-5; D is uncertain. The CDR3 runs to 13 residues. V was pared by 0 bases and J by 0 bases, with 1 base between. Germline assignment: CDR1 SGHNT and CDR2 YYREEE (reference sequence). The CDR3 coding sequence is TGTGCCAGCAGCTTGGATAGCAATCAGCCCCAGCATTTT. As protein: CASSLDSNQPQHF.

This sequence joins TRBV5-4 and TRBJ1-2; D is ambiguous. Germline lookup yields CDR1 SGHNT and CDR2 YYREEE (reference sequence). The ends were cut back, 0 bases at V and 2 bases at J, with 5 bases in the middle. The CDR3 consists of 13 residues. Here the CDR3 DNA reads TGTGCCAGCAGCTTGGACAAAAACTATGGCTACACCTTC. It codes for CASSLDKNYGYTF.

The gene calls are TRBV6-5 and TRBJ2-2; the D is unclear. Per germline, CDR1 MNHEY and CDR2 SVGAGI. Trimming pared 6 bases from V and 3 bases from J, leaving 5 bases between. The CDR3 is 12 amino acids. In DNA, the CDR3 is TGTGCCAGCAGCACCTACACCGGGGAGCTGTTTTTT. It yields the protein CASSTYTGELFF.

V gene TRBV6-4 combines with J gene TRBJ2-3, with D possibly being TRBD2 (6 bases). Trimming cost V 4 bases and J 0 bases, with 11 bases left between them. The germline gives CDR1 MRHNA, CDR2 SNTAGT. The CDR3 runs to 15 residues. In DNA form, the CDR3 reads TGTGCCAGCAGTGCGAAGGGAGGTAGCACAGATACGCAGTATTTT. Protein sequence: CASSAKGGSTDTQYF.